This T cell receptor beta chain comes out of a study of radiotherapy plus CTLA-4 blockade in lung cancer. Background on the study: There were objective responses in 18% of patients, and 31% had disease control. Study findings and constraints: Early blood T cell clone changes and increased post-radiation serum interferon-beta were reportedly the strongest response predictors. Once radiotherapy plus ipilimumab had been given, TCR clones derived from tumor expanded in blood.

Sequencing used immunoSEQ multiplex PCR; TCRdb keeps in-frame clones, though not all of them. Among approximately 94,000 clones listed, approximately 82% were seen once. Germline assignment: CDR1 SGHVS and CDR2 FQNEAQ. Trimming cost V 4 bases and J 7 bases, with 17 bases left between them. This CDR3 region has 15 residues. As concerns this clone: The target antigen is unknown.

In chemo-refractory metastatic non-small-cell lung cancer, patients got ipilimumab CTLA-4 blockade together with focal radiation. Sequenced here: peripheral blood, sampled from a patient treated with radiotherapy plus ipilimumab. The sequence came from a human donor with non-small cell lung cancer that progressed on radiotherapy plus ipilimumab. The genes are TRBV7-8 and TRBJ2-1, with D perhaps TRBD2 (5 bases). The CDR3, as DNA: TGTGCCAGCAGCTGGGCTCGGTCCCCGGGGAATGAGCAGTTCTTC. This encodes CASSWARSPGNEQFF.